This TCR beta chain was identified in a study of cytomegalovirus exposure and HLA in healthy donors. Study-wide context: HLA-typed donors were the source of some 85 million unique TCRs, which an early data release held.

The PCR employed 60 Vbeta primers together with 13 Jbeta primers. The repertoire was sequenced with immunoSEQ multiplex PCR; TCRdb's copy has only in-frame clones and lacks some. The sample lists some 35,000 clones; more than 50% were seen once. Regarding the study as a whole: Among immune exposure information, only CMV serostatus was available. Investigators reported 150 to 200 TCR beta chains as tied to cytomegalovirus. The likely explanation for a cluster of highly shared sequence variants was sequencing artifact.

As regards this clone: Its antigen is currently unknown.

The CDR3 totals 16 residues. The germline V and J ends were trimmed by 4 bases and 1 base, with 14 bases remaining between them. Germline V lookup: CDR1 SGDLS, CDR2 YYNGEE. The source is a woman aged 40-49 years in good health and CMV-seropositive. The chain has TRBV9 and TRBJ2-2; possibly TRBD1 for D (5 bases). Sequencing was done on a sample of PBMCs. CDR3 nucleotide sequence: TGTGCCAGCAGCCCAAGGGTGGGGCAGAACACCGGGGAGCTGTTTTTT. Translating gives CASSPRVGQNTGELFF.